The entry below describes one TCR beta chain. This sample was included in a study of cytomegalovirus exposure and HLA in healthy donors. Study at large: HLA-typed donors were the source of about 85 million unique TCRs, which an early data release held.

CDR1 MNHNS and CDR2 SASEGT come from the germline V gene. CDR3 length: 15 residues. Trimming removed 8 bases from V and 2 bases from J, with 16 bases in between. Primers for the PCR totalled 60 Vbeta and 13 Jbeta. Measured with immunoSEQ multiplex PCR; TCRdb has only the in-frame clones, and not every one. Of some 85,000 clones in the sample, about 79% were seen once. The chain couples TRBV6-1 to TRBJ2-1, with a tentative D call TRBD2 (7 bases). This sequence was found in a man between 18 and 35 years old in good health and CMV-seropositive. The sequenced sample was PBMCs. CDR3 region: CASQRGTTPYNEQFF. Written as DNA, the CDR3 is TGTGCCAGCCAGAGGGGGACTACGCCCTACAATGAGCAGTTCTTC.